This T cell receptor beta chain was sequenced in a study of blood T cell repertoires in COVID-19. TCRdb's table, derived via immunoSEQ multiplex PCR, lists solely in-frame clones and lacks some. The sample lists over 130,000 clones; approximately 79% were seen once. The CDR3 length is 12 residues. The V end was cut by 3 bases, the J end by 9 bases, with 11 bases between. The germline gives CDR1 MDHEN, CDR2 SYDVKM. Source material: PBMCs or T cells enriched from blood (not recorded which). This chain joins TRBV28 and TRBJ1-2; D is undetermined. The sequence was collected from a woman aged 45-60 years who had recovered from COVID-19. CDR3 residues: CASSFYAERYTF. CDR3 coding DNA: TGTGCCAGCAGTTTCTACGCTGAGCGCTACACCTTC.